Below, 18 T cell receptor beta chains from the same sample are listed, as sequenced in a study of blood T cell repertoires in COVID-19. Produced via immunoSEQ multiplex PCR; TCRdb's table is partial and in-frame only. The sample shows tens of thousands of clones, around 80% of them seen only once. The sample comprised peripheral blood. The receptor set was obtained from a woman over 75 with active or convalescent COVID-19.

The chain joins TRBV6-2 or TRBV6-3 to TRBJ1-4; 7 positions match TRBD1. CDR1 and CDR2 from the germline V gene are MNHEY and SVGEGT. This CDR3 comprises 14 residues. With 4 bases clipped from V and 7 bases from J, the junction kept 6 bases outside the gene matches. The CDR3 DNA reads TGTGCCAGCAGTTCGGACAGGTTAAGTGAAAAACTGTTTTTT. Its translation: CASSSDRLSEKLFF.

This chain connects TRBV14 to TRBJ1-4; D gene ambiguous. The CDR3 contains 14 residues. Germline assignment: CDR1 SGHDN and CDR2 FVKESK. Trimming cost V 0 bases and J 7 bases, with 9 bases left between them. The CDR3 spells CASSQELDSEKLFF. The CDR3, as DNA: TGTGCCAGCAGCCAAGAGCTCGATAGTGAAAAACTGTTTTTT. Based on the CDR3 plus reference TRBV14 and TRBJ1-4, the full variable domain is EAGVTQFPSHSVIEKGQTVTLRCDPISGHDNLYWYRRVMGKEIKFLLHFVKESKQDESGMPNNRFLAERTGGTYSTLKVQPAELEDSGVYFCASSQELDSEKLFFGSGTQLSVL.

J is TRBJ1-1 and V is TRBV6-2 or TRBV6-3; D is uncertain. This CDR3 spans 14 amino acids. V was cut by 4 bases and J by 1 base, with 10 bases left in between. The germline V gene has CDR1 MNHEY and CDR2 SVGEGT. The DNA for the CDR3 is TGTGCCAGCAGTTTTCTCCCCAGGAACACTGAAGCTTTCTTT. This sequence encodes CASSFLPRNTEAFF.

This chain connects TRBV20-1 to TRBJ2-3, with TRBD1 matching over 7 bases. CDR3 length: 15 residues. Germline V CDR1 and CDR2: DFQATT, SNEGSKA (reference sequence). J was trimmed by 1 base and V by 3 bases; bases with no gene match: 7. The CDR3 loop is CSASTGAPGTDTQYF. Written as DNA, the CDR3 is TGCAGTGCTAGTACAGGGGCCCCCGGCACAGATACGCAGTATTTT.

The chain employs TRBV15 and TRBJ2-3, with D hard to call. Trimming took off 5 bases at V and 5 bases at J, with 5 bases between the two ends. The CDR3 sequence is 11 residues long. The germline V gene has CDR1 LNHNV and CDR2 YYDKDF (reference sequence). Written as DNA, the CDR3 is TGTGCCACCAGCTCAGTAGATACGCAGTATTTT. Translated, it gives CATSSVDTQYF.

This clone was seen only once. The chain joins TRBV19 to TRBJ2-7; D is ambiguous. In germline, CDR1 is LNHDA, CDR2 SQIVND (reference sequence). This CDR3 contains 13 residues. V shed 0 bases and J shed 3 bases, with 6 bases lying between them. CDR3: CASSIDLSYEQYF. CDR3 bases: TGTGCCAGTAGTATAGATCTGAGCTACGAGCAGTACTTC.

The genes are TRBV10-3 and TRBJ2-5; D unclear. CDR1 ENHRY and CDR2 SYGVKD come from the germline V gene. The CDR3 consists of 14 residues. V dropped 5 bases and J dropped 2 bases, with 12 bases sitting between them. The CDR3 sequence is CAISIAAGQETQYF. In DNA form, the CDR3 reads TGTGCCATCAGTATAGCCGCCGGGCAAGAGACCCAGTACTTC.

This chain joins TRBV30 and TRBJ1-2; D perhaps matches TRBD1 (6 bases). The CDR3 has 14 amino acids. Germline V gene sequence: CDR1 GTSNPN, CDR2 SVGIG (reference sequence). Trimming removed 4 bases at V and 5 bases at J, with 17 bases between. As DNA, the CDR3 is TGTGCCTGGATGGCAGGTACAGGGAGATATGGCTACACCTTC. It is translated as CAWMAGTGRYGYTF.

The J gene is TRBJ1-2, the V gene TRBV18; a possible D gene is TRBD1 (6 bases). This CDR3 contains 13 residues. V shed 2 bases and J shed 3 bases, with 7 bases lying between them. Germline V gene lookup returns CDR1 KGHSH and CDR2 LQKENI. The CDR3 nucleotides are TGTGCCAGCTCACCAGGACAGTACTATGGCTACACCTTC. Protein sequence: CASSPGQYYGYTF.

The gene calls are TRBV11-2 and TRBJ2-2; a weak D match, TRBD1 (6 bases). The CDR3 has 16 amino acids. CDR1 and CDR2 from the germline V gene are SGHAT and FQNNGV. V was pared by 2 bases and J by 0 bases, with 10 bases between. This CDR3 reads CASSLMGAPNTGELFF. The DNA of the CDR3 is TGTGCCAGCAGCTTAATGGGGGCTCCGAACACCGGGGAGCTGTTTTTT.

This clone occurred many times. The chain links TRBV4-3 to TRBJ2-7; no reliable D call. The ends were cut back, 2 bases at V and 0 bases at J, with 11 bases in the middle. CDR3 size: 15 residues. Germline CDR1 is LGHNA and CDR2 is YSLEER. The CDR3 bases are TGCGCCAGCAGCCAAACGTGGGCCAGCTCCTACGAGCAGTACTTC. Translating it yields CASSQTWASSYEQYF.

The chain uses TRBV9 and TRBJ2-7; no reliable D call. Germline-derived CDR1 and CDR2 are SGDLS and YYNGEE. Between the trimmed V and J ends, which lost 0 bases and 4 bases, there was a span of 8 bases. The CDR3 loop spans 13 amino acids. The CDR3 DNA is TGTGCCAGCAGCGTAGCAGAGACATACGAGCAGTACTTC. Protein sequence: CASSVAETYEQYF.

The chain links TRBV27 to TRBJ1-1; 8 bases fit TRBD1. Germline V lookup: CDR1 MNHEY, CDR2 SMNVEV (reference sequence). V gave up 4 bases and J gave up 1 base; unmatched junction bases: 5. This CDR3 has 15 residues. CDR3 residues: CASSSLGTGNTEAFF. The CDR3 bases are TGTGCCAGCAGTTCCCTCGGGACAGGGAACACTGAAGCTTTCTTT.

The chain joins TRBV9 to TRBJ2-3; maybe TRBD2 (7 bases). Per germline, CDR1 SGDLS and CDR2 YYNGEE. The V and J ends lost 5 bases and 0 bases respectively, with 13 bases between them. This CDR3 contains 15 residues. The CDR3 spells CASSRGGGSTDTQYF. CDR3 sequence (DNA): TGTGCCAGCAGTAGGGGGGGAGGCAGCACAGATACGCAGTATTTT.

The chain couples TRBV5-4 to TRBJ1-2; D may be TRBD1 (6 bases). Germline V lookup: CDR1 SGHNT, CDR2 YYREEE (reference sequence). This CDR3 is built from 15 residues. V was pared by 3 bases and J by 4 bases, with 16 bases between. This CDR3 is CASSSQGNVAYGYTF. The CDR3 DNA is TGTGCCAGCAGCTCACAGGGAAACGTGGCCTATGGCTACACCTTC.

There are a few counts of this clone. This rearrangement joins TRBV3-1 (or the pseudogene TRBV3-2) to TRBJ1-1; weak D call: TRBD1 (6 bases). Germline V gives CDR1 LGHDT, CDR2 YNNKEL (reference sequence). The CDR3 loop spans 14 amino acids. V was shortened by 2 bases and J by 11 bases, with 18 bases between the two germline ends. CDR3 bases: TGTGCCAGCAGCCAATTCGGAAGGGGGACACCGGCTTTCTTT. Translated, it gives CASSQFGRGTPAFF.

The V call is TRBV13, the J call TRBJ1-3, with D possibly being TRBD1 (5 bases). V was trimmed by 5 bases and J by 5 bases, leaving 19 bases between them. CDR3 length equals 16 residues. The V gene's germline CDR1 is PRHDT and CDR2 FYEKMQ (reference sequence). The DNA for the CDR3 is TGTGCCAGCAGCCAAACCGGGAGCAGGGCCCGAAACACCATATATTTT. As protein: CASSQTGSRARNTIYF.

CDR3 bases: TGTGCCAGCAGCTTGAATACGGGACAGATTAACACTGAAGCTTTCTTT. Residues: CASSLNTGQINTEAFF. This chain uses TRBV7-2 with TRBJ1-1; 7 nucleotides match TRBD1. The V segment lost 3 bases and the J segment 2 bases; nucleotides outside the gene matches: 9. Germline CDR1 is SGHTA and CDR2 is FQGNSA. The CDR3 has 16 amino acids.